These 30 T cell receptor beta chains share one sample of origin, sequenced in a study of T cells after yellow fever vaccination. TCRdb re-called the 5' RACE reads through MiXCR, storing one row per CDR3 protein. The profile shows over 85,000 distinct CDR3 sequences, roughly 8.2% of them singletons. The sequences come from CD8+ T cells not binding an NS4B(214-222) dextramer, sorted from PBMCs, collected around 15 days after the first yellow fever vaccination. These receptors came from a man younger than 30 who received the YFV17D yellow fever vaccine.

This rearrangement joins TRBV27 to TRBJ2-7, with D unresolved. The ends were cut back, 9 bases at V and 3 bases at J, with 18 bases in the middle. The CDR3 has 14 amino acids. The V gene's germline CDR1 is MNHEY and CDR2 SMNVEV (reference sequence). The CDR3 DNA sequence: TGTGCCAGTTCCACAACGCAGCTAGGCTACGAGCAGTACTTC. Protein: CASSTTQLGYEQYF.

A few counts support this clonotype. The CDR3 DNA follows: TGTGCCAGCAGCCCTAGCACTAGGGCGGGCAATGAGCAGTTCTTC. This gives the protein CASSPSTRAGNEQFF. The chain combines TRBV7-9 with TRBJ2-1; D perhaps matches TRBD2 (5 bases). The CDR3 is made up of 15 amino acids. V was shortened by 5 bases and J by 6 bases, with 17 bases between the two germline ends. CDR1 is SEHNR and CDR2 is FQNEAQ in the germline V gene (reference sequence). The full variable domain, with the rest looked up from reference TRBV7-9 and TRBJ2-1, is DTGVSQNPRHKITKRGQNVTFRCDPISEHNRLYWYRQTLGQGPEFLTYFQNEAQLEKSRLLSDRFSAERPKGSFSTLEIQRTEQGDSAMYLCASSPSTRAGNEQFFGPGTRLTVL.

Only a few counts were recorded for this clonotype. The chain has TRBV27 and TRBJ1-2, with a tentative D call TRBD1 (5 bases). Trimming took off 1 base at V and 6 bases at J, with 12 bases between the two ends. This CDR3 is 14 amino acids long. In germline, CDR1 is MNHEY, CDR2 SMNVEV (reference sequence). The CDR3 region has the DNA TGTGCCAGCAGTTTATACCCAGGGAGCCATGGCTACACCTTC. Encoded protein: CASSLYPGSHGYTF.

CDR3 residues: CSAWRRGPTYNEQFF. Written as DNA, the CDR3 is TGCAGTGCTTGGAGGCGGGGCCCCACCTACAATGAGCAGTTCTTC. This chain links TRBV20-1 with TRBJ2-1; possibly TRBD2 for D (6 bases). The V end lost 5 bases, the J end lost 2 bases, and 16 bases lay between the germline ends. The CDR3 consists of 15 residues. CDR1 is DFQATT and CDR2 is SNEGSKA in the germline V gene (reference sequence).

This clonotype was seen once. V is TRBV6-1 and J is TRBJ2-3, with 9 positions matching TRBD2. Germline CDR1 is MNHNS and CDR2 is SASEGT. This CDR3 is 17 amino acids long. Trimming took 6 bases from V and 2 from J; bases not matched to a gene: 12. CDR3 bases: TGTGCCAGCAGCAAGCATGTTCTAGCGGGGATCACAGATACGCAGTATTTT. Translated: CASSKHVLAGITDTQYF.

V usage is TRBV28 and J usage is TRBJ2-1, with 9 bases identical to TRBD1. Unmatched junction bases numbered 5, after V lost 5 bases and J lost 3 bases. This CDR3 contains 15 residues. Germline values: CDR1 MDHEN, CDR2 SYDVKM. The DNA of the CDR3 is TGTGCCAGCAGTATCCGGGACAGGGTCTACAATGAGCAGTTCTTC. This translates into CASSIRDRVYNEQFF.

The J gene is TRBJ1-5, the V gene TRBV6-1; D call uncertain. Trimming pared 2 bases from V and 1 base from J, leaving 12 bases between. Germline loops: CDR1 MNHNS, CDR2 SASEGT. The CDR3 has 16 amino acids. CDR3 nucleotides: TGTGCCAGCAGTGAACCACGGGCTGGAAGCAATCAGCCCCAGCATTTT. Translation gives CASSEPRAGSNQPQHF.

This clonotype was detected many times. This rearrangement joins TRBV7-2 to TRBJ1-5, with D unclear. From germline, CDR1 is SGHTA and CDR2 FQGNSA. V was cut by 5 bases and J by 1 base, with 9 bases left in between. The CDR3 is 14 residues long. CDR3 in amino acids: CASSIGESNQPQHF. The CDR3 region has the DNA TGTGCCAGCAGCATCGGGGAGAGCAATCAGCCCCAGCATTTT.

This clonotype was detected only a few times. V and J are TRBV20-1 and TRBJ2-1, with a possible D match to TRBD2 (6 bases). The CDR3 totals 14 residues. Germline lookup yields CDR1 DFQATT and CDR2 SNEGSKA (reference sequence). Trimming left V 0 bases short and J 9 bases short, with 15 bases between. This CDR3 reads CSARDRGLGSEQFF. In DNA form, the CDR3 reads TGCAGTGCTAGAGACCGGGGGTTGGGTAGTGAGCAGTTCTTC.

Only a few counts were recorded for this clonotype. The rearrangement uses TRBV7-2 and TRBJ1-1, with D unclear. V dropped 1 base and J dropped 10 bases, with 10 bases sitting between them. This CDR3 spans 12 amino acids. The germline V gene encodes CDR1 SGHTA and CDR2 FQGNSA. CDR3: CASSLGAFGAFF. In DNA form, the CDR3 reads TGTGCCAGCAGCTTAGGGGCCTTTGGAGCTTTCTTT.

This clonotype has a handful of counts. This sequence joins TRBV6-2 or TRBV6-3 and TRBJ2-7; D gene unclear. Trimming pared 11 bases from V and 5 bases from J, leaving 19 bases between. This CDR3 is built from 13 residues. The germline CDR1 and CDR2 sequences are MNHEY and SVGEGT. As DNA, the CDR3 is TGTGCCTGTTCCGACTGGTCTCCAGACGAGCAGTACTTC. This sequence encodes CACSDWSPDEQYF.

This clonotype was found a few times. This chain uses TRBV27 with TRBJ1-1; no clear D. The germline gives CDR1 MNHEY, CDR2 SMNVEV (reference sequence). The CDR3 has 12 amino acids. With 6 bases removed from V and 12 bases from J, the gap between germline ends came to 17 bases. CDR3 coding DNA: TGTGCCAGCAGATCTCCAGGCCACCCATCTTTCTTT. This sequence encodes CASRSPGHPSFF.

The chain has TRBV7-9 and TRBJ2-2, with D possibly being TRBD1 (6 bases). V was shortened by 5 bases and J by 2 bases, with 15 bases between the two germline ends. Germline V gene lookup returns CDR1 SEHNR and CDR2 FQNEAQ (reference sequence). CDR3 length equals 16 residues. The CDR3 sequence: CASSPVWGPNTGELFF. In nucleotides, the CDR3 is TGTGCCAGCAGCCCCGTCTGGGGGCCAAACACCGGGGAGCTGTTTTTT.

Only a few counts were recorded for this clonotype. V usage is TRBV20-1 and J usage is TRBJ1-5; 7 positions agree with TRBD1. Trimming at V came to 2 bases and at J to 3 bases, leaving 7 bases not matched to a gene. The germline CDR1 and CDR2 sequences are DFQATT and SNEGSKA (reference sequence). CDR3 length: 15 residues. CDR3 sequence: CSARLRDSLNQPQHF. The CDR3 DNA reads TGCAGTGCTAGACTCCGGGACAGCCTCAATCAGCCCCAGCATTTT.

This clonotype was recorded at least ten times. The chain links TRBV12-3 or TRBV12-4 to TRBJ2-7, with D unclear. The CDR3 runs to 13 residues. V was pared by 2 bases and J by 0 bases, with 5 bases between. The DNA for the CDR3 is TGTGCCAGCAGTTTACTGGCCTCCTACGAGCAGTACTTC. Its translation is CASSLLASYEQYF.

This clonotype was seen only a few times. The chain carries TRBV19 and TRBJ2-1; 7 bases align to TRBD2. CDR3 size: 15 residues. Germline assignment: CDR1 LNHDA and CDR2 SQIVND (reference sequence). With 2 bases clipped from V and 7 bases from J, the junction kept 8 bases outside the gene matches. The CDR3 coding sequence is TGTGCCAGTAGTATAAGGCGGGGGACCCTGAATGAGCAGTTCTTC. Translated: CASSIRRGTLNEQFF.

V usage is TRBV4-3 and J usage is TRBJ2-5, with a weak D call TRBD2 (7 bases). V lost 1 base and J lost 1, with 13 bases in between. CDR1 is LGHNA and CDR2 is YSLEER in the germline V gene. The CDR3 totals 16 residues. The CDR3 region is CASSQAPGGLQETQYF. The CDR3 DNA follows: TGCGCCAGCAGCCAAGCCCCGGGGGGCCTCCAAGAGACCCAGTACTTC.

In its sample, this clonotype was seen many times. J is TRBJ2-1 and V is TRBV6-2 or TRBV6-3, with 7 bases identical to TRBD1. The CDR3 extends over 14 amino acids. Germline CDR1 MNHEY, CDR2 SVGEGT. J gave up 7 bases and V 6 bases, and 9 bases lay outside the gene matches. CDR3 loop: CASRVGTVGNEQFF. The DNA of the CDR3 is TGTGCCAGCAGGGTGGGGACAGTGGGGAATGAGCAGTTCTTC.

This clonotype was observed at least ten times. The rearrangement joins TRBV12-3 or TRBV12-4 to TRBJ2-1; D gene unclear. The ends were cut back, 3 bases at V and 9 bases at J, with 15 bases in the middle. This CDR3 comprises 14 residues. The CDR3: CASSLSALGGEQFF. The DNA for the CDR3 is TGTGCCAGCAGTTTGTCAGCCTTGGGTGGTGAGCAGTTCTTC.

This clonotype appeared a few times. The chain recombines TRBV20-1 with TRBJ2-3; D tentatively reads TRBD1 or TRBD2 (5 bases each). The CDR3 contains 13 residues. V lost 5 bases and J 4 bases, leaving 13 bases between the germline ends. Germline CDR1 reads DFQATT; CDR2 reads SNEGSKA (reference sequence). The CDR3 is CSARDLGPDTQYF. CDR3 coding DNA: TGCAGTGCTCGGGACCTGGGTCCAGATACGCAGTATTTT.

This clonotype was counted at least ten times. The chain links TRBV12-3 or TRBV12-4 to TRBJ2-5; D may correspond to TRBD1 or TRBD2 (7 bases each). The V and J ends lost 3 bases and 9 bases respectively, with 20 bases between them. The CDR3 contains 15 residues. CDR3 sequence: CASSLIQGGTVAQYF. CDR3 in DNA: TGTGCCAGCAGTTTGATCCAGGGAGGGACAGTTGCCCAGTACTTC.

This clonotype was seen at least ten times. V is TRBV12-3 or TRBV12-4 and J is TRBJ2-1; TRBD2 matches at 7 bases. V gave up 7 bases and J gave up 2 bases; unmatched junction bases: 8. There are 15 residues in the CDR3. Here the CDR3 DNA reads TGTGCCAGCATGTTAGGGACTACCGCCTACAATGAGCAGTTCTTC. Its translation: CASMLGTTAYNEQFF.

This clonotype was detected only a few times. V gene TRBV4-1 combines with J gene TRBJ2-4; 9 bases match TRBD2. V lost 4 bases, J lost 3 bases, and 7 bases stayed unmatched. This CDR3 is 16 amino acids long. The germline V gene encodes CDR1 MGHRA and CDR2 YSYEKL. The CDR3 here is CASSPGTSRGKNIQYF. The CDR3 DNA reads TGCGCCAGCAGCCCCGGGACTAGCAGGGGCAAAAACATTCAGTACTTC.

The chain combines TRBV20-1 with TRBJ2-2, with 8 bases aligning to TRBD1. Trimming cost V 7 bases and J 6 bases; bases outside gene matches: 7. The germline V gene has CDR1 DFQATT and CDR2 SNEGSKA (reference sequence). The length of the CDR3 is 13 residues. CDR3 DNA sequence: TGCAGTGTCAGGGGGCGCAGGGCCGGGGAGCTGTTTTTT. Its protein product is CSVRGRRAGELFF.

This clonotype has just a few counts. The chain couples TRBV6-2 or TRBV6-3 to TRBJ2-1; D is possibly TRBD2 (7 bases). Germline loops: CDR1 MNHEY, CDR2 SVGEGT. V was trimmed by 7 bases and J by 2 bases, leaving 15 bases between them. The CDR3 totals 15 residues. CDR3 residues: CASIDRGAPYNEQFF. Here the CDR3 DNA reads TGTGCCAGCATAGATCGGGGGGCGCCCTACAATGAGCAGTTCTTC.

V is TRBV4-3 and J is TRBJ2-3; D is unclear. V was shortened by 0 bases and J by 4 bases, with 11 bases between the two germline ends. Germline loops: CDR1 LGHNA, CDR2 YSLEER. The CDR3 runs 15 residues. CDR3 in amino acids: CASSQDSWEADTQYF. Written as DNA, the CDR3 is TGCGCCAGCAGCCAAGATTCGTGGGAAGCAGATACGCAGTATTTT.

This chain uses TRBV5-6 with TRBJ2-1; unclear D gene. The CDR3 has 12 residues. Germline V gene sequence: CDR1 SGHDT, CDR2 YYEEEE. V gave up 2 bases and J gave up 6 bases, with 6 bases separating them. CDR3 DNA sequence: TGTGCCAGCAGCTTCTACTCCAATGAGCAGTTCTTC. Its translation is CASSFYSNEQFF.

The rearrangement joins TRBV19 to TRBJ1-5, with D possibly matching TRBD1 (6 bases). The V end was cut by 3 bases, the J end by 4 bases, with 19 bases between. Germline assignment: CDR1 LNHDA and CDR2 SQIVND (reference sequence). CDR3 length: 17 amino acids. CDR3: CASSIPPLRGGNQPQHF. The CDR3 DNA reads as TGTGCCAGTAGTATTCCCCCCCTTAGGGGGGGTAATCAGCCCCAGCATTTT. Supplemented by reference TRBV19 and TRBJ1-5, the full variable domain reads DGGITQSPKYLFRKEGQNVTLSCEQNLNHDAMYWYRQDPGQGLRLIYYSQIVNDFQKGDIAEGYSVSREKKESFPLTVTSAQKNPTAFYLCASSIPPLRGGNQPQHFGDGTRLSIL.

The rearrangement links TRBV6-5 to TRBJ1-1; possibly TRBD1 for D (5 bases). This CDR3 has 16 amino acids. Looked up from germline, CDR1 is MNHEY and CDR2 is SVGAGI. Trimming took off 0 bases at V and 0 bases at J, with 11 bases between the two ends. CDR3 protein: CASSYSWRGVNTEAFF. As DNA, the CDR3 is TGTGCCAGCAGTTACTCATGGAGGGGTGTGAACACTGAAGCTTTCTTT.

Only a few counts were recorded for this clonotype. The chain carries TRBV24-1 and TRBJ2-3; 8 nucleotides line up with TRBD2. V shed 1 base, J shed 4 bases, and the junction held 3 bases outside the gene matches. This CDR3 comprises 15 residues. CDR1 KGHDR and CDR2 SFDVKD come from the germline V gene. Written as DNA, the CDR3 is TGTGCCACCAGTGATTTTGGCGGGGGGCCAGATACGCAGTATTTT. Translated: CATSDFGGGPDTQYF.